These 18 T cell receptor beta chains originate from one sample sequenced in a study of CD8+CD57+ T cells in acquired aplastic anemia. Genomic DNA templated the TCR beta VDJ and CDR3 profiling. One entry per CDR3 protein, called by TCRdb with MiXCR from the reads. The profile shows roughly 420,000 distinct CDR3 sequences, about 70% of them singletons. What was sequenced was sorted CD4+, CD8+, or CD8+CD57+ T cells (not recorded which) from PBMCs. These receptors were obtained from a human donor in good health, serving as a control.

Notes on this clonotype: Sequence at one end of the junction differs from germline and may be a read error. V is TRBV9 and J is TRBJ1-1; D gene uncertain. Germline V gene lookup returns CDR1 SGDLS and CDR2 YYNGEE. There are 10 residues in the CDR3. The CDR3 is CASSGTEALF. The CDR3 nucleotides are TGTGCCAGCAGCGGGACGGAAGCTCTCTTT.

The rearrangement links TRBV7-4 to TRBJ2-7; unclear D gene. The CDR3 sequence is 12 residues long. Germline V CDR1 and CDR2: SGHVT, SQSDAQ. The CDR3, as DNA: TGTGCCAGCAGTTTCACAGCCCACGAGCAGTATGTA. Translation gives CASSFTAHEQYV.

As to this clonotype: One end of the junction is discordant with germline, which a read error may explain. The V and J genes are TRBV5-1 and TRBJ2-3; TRBD1 is a possible D gene (6 bases). The germline V gene has CDR1 SGHRS and CDR2 YFSETQ. This CDR3 comprises 13 residues. CDR3 nucleotides: TGTGCCAGCAGCTTAGAGGGGGACGGTACGCAGTATTTT. As protein: CASSLEGDGTQYF.

This clonotype appeared many times. The chain uses TRBV6-5 and TRBJ1-6; D unclear. This CDR3 spans 13 amino acids. Trimming took off 6 bases at V and 8 bases at J, with 11 bases between the two ends. Germline V gene sequence: CDR1 MNHEY, CDR2 SVGAGI. The CDR3 reads CASRAPADSPLHF. CDR3 DNA sequence: TGTGCCAGCAGGGCCCCCGCGGATTCACCCCTCCACTTT.

In its sample, this clonotype was seen many times. This chain links TRBV12-3 or TRBV12-4 with TRBJ1-2; D is unclear. V was trimmed by 6 bases and J by 4 bases, leaving 15 bases between them. The CDR3 length is 14 residues. CDR3 coding DNA: TGTGCCAGCAGCAGAAGGCGACAAACCTATGGCTACACCTTC. Encoded protein: CASSRRRQTYGYTF.

A note on this clonotype: The germline gene is not matched at one end of the junction; a read error may be the cause. The chain employs TRBV10-3 and TRBJ1-1; a weak D match, TRBD1 (5 bases). This CDR3 spans 14 amino acids. CDR1 and CDR2 from the germline V gene are ENHRY and SYGVKD. DNA of the CDR3: TGTGCCAGCAGTGAGTCAGACAGAAACTCTGAAGCCTTCTTT. Translating gives CASSESDRNSEAFF.

The chain is built from TRBV9 and TRBJ1-6; D perhaps matches TRBD1 (6 bases). V lost 4 bases, J lost 7 bases, and 12 bases lay in between. The CDR3 totals 14 residues. Germline lookup yields CDR1 SGDLS and CDR2 YYNGEE. CDR3 region: CASSRDNYNSPLHF. CDR3 nucleotides: TGTGCCAGCAGCCGGGACAACTACAATTCACCCCTCCACTTT.

For this clonotype: At one of its ends the junction is not consistent with the germline gene, which may arise from a read error. This chain connects TRBV20-1 to TRBJ2-7; a possible D gene is TRBD2 (5 bases). This CDR3 is built from 14 residues. The germline V gene encodes CDR1 DFQATT and CDR2 SNEGSKA (reference sequence). CDR3 sequence reads: CSVRELAGGNEQYF. The CDR3 region has the DNA TGCAGTGTTAGAGAGCTTGCGGGTGGGAACGAGCAGTACTTC.

This clonotype was detected many times. V gene TRBV20-1 combines with J gene TRBJ2-5, with 10 bases that match TRBD2. This CDR3 comprises 17 residues. Germline CDR1 is DFQATT and CDR2 is SNEGSKA (reference sequence). J lost 2 bases, V lost 6 bases, and 15 bases had no gene match. The CDR3 protein is CSAIGGSGGAGQETQYF. CDR3 in DNA: TGCAGTGCCATAGGGGGCAGCGGGGGGGCTGGGCAAGAGACCCAGTACTTC.

This clonotype was found many times. The rearrangement uses TRBV7-2 and TRBJ2-6; TRBD1 matches at 12 bases. Germline trimming cut 5 bases from V and 1 base from J; bases unmatched to any gene: 9. The CDR3 covers 19 residues. Per the germline V gene, CDR1 is SGHTA and CDR2 is FQGNSA. Here the CDR3 reads CASSGRPGQGASGANVLTF. The DNA for the CDR3 is TGTGCCAGCAGCGGACGACCGGGACAGGGGGCGTCTGGGGCCAACGTCCTGACTTTC.

The chain recombines TRBV20-1 with TRBJ2-7; 9 bases are shared with TRBD1. Per germline, CDR1 DFQATT and CDR2 SNEGSKA (reference sequence). The CDR3 is made up of 16 amino acids. V dropped 3 bases and J dropped 3; count of bases not matched to a gene: 12. As DNA, the CDR3 is TGCAGTGCTAGCTCCTTCATCCGGGACAGGGACTACGAGCAGTACTTC. Amino acids: CSASSFIRDRDYEQYF.

This clonotype appeared many times. The chain carries TRBV15 and TRBJ1-6; D not resolved. The CDR3 is made up of 15 amino acids. CDR1 LNHNV and CDR2 YYDKDF come from the germline V gene (reference sequence). V shed 4 bases and J shed 6 bases, with 13 bases lying between them. CDR3 in amino acids: CATSKGIRTNSPLHF. DNA for the CDR3: TGTGCCACCAGCAAAGGTATAAGAACTAATTCACCCCTCCACTTT.

This clonotype was found once. Germline is not matched at one junction end, which may reflect a read error. The chain uses TRBV7-3 and TRBJ1-5, with a weak D call TRBD1 (5 bases). The germline gives CDR1 SGHTA, CDR2 FQGTGA. The CDR3 contains 13 residues. The chain's CDR3 is CASSLRGNQAQHF. CDR3 sequence (DNA): TGTGCCAGCAGCCTGAGGGGCAATCAGGCCCAGCATTTT. Using reference TRBV7-3 and TRBJ1-5 for the parts outside the CDR3, the full variable domain is GAGVSQTPSNKVTEKGKYVELRCDPISGHTALYWYRQSLGQGPEFLIYFQGTGAADDSGLPNDRFFAVRPEGSVSTLKIQRTERGDSAVYLCASSLRGNQAQHFGDGTRLSIL.

About this clonotype itself: The junction and the germline gene differ at one end; a read error may be behind it. The genes are TRBV7-2 and TRBJ1-3; D unclear. CDR3 length: 12 residues. Germline values: CDR1 SGHTA, CDR2 FQGNSA. The CDR3 spells CASSSGPGVIYF. CDR3 coding DNA: TGCGCCAGCAGCTCCGGCCCGGGCGTCATATATTTT. Variable domain in full (rest from reference TRBV7-2 and TRBJ1-3): GAGVSQSPSNKVTEKGKDVELRCDPISGHTALYWYRQSLGQGLEFLIYFQGNSAPDKSGLPSDRFSAERTGGSVSTLTIQRTQQEDSAVYLCASSSGPGVIYFGEGSWLTVV.

This sequence joins TRBV5-1 and TRBJ2-1; 12 bases align to TRBD2. The germline V gene encodes CDR1 SGHRS and CDR2 YFSETQ. The V and J ends lost 3 bases and 12 bases, in that order; junction bases with no gene match: 13. The CDR3 is made up of 16 amino acids. The CDR3 DNA sequence: TGCGCCAGCAGCTCAACTAGCGGGGGGACGGTTGGGGGGCAGTTCTTC. Translation gives CASSSTSGGTVGGQFF.

This clonotype showed up many times. The chain recombines TRBV12-3 or TRBV12-4 with TRBJ2-5; 11 bases fit TRBD1. The V gene end was trimmed by 1 base and the J gene end by 5 bases; junction bases not matched to a gene: 6. This CDR3 region has 16 residues. CDR3 DNA sequence: TGTGCCAGCAGTTTAGGGGGACAGGGGGTTCGGGAGACCCAGTACTTC. Its translation: CASSLGGQGVRETQYF.

In its sample, this clonotype was seen once. The chain recombines TRBV7-9 with TRBJ1-2, with unresolved D. Germline CDR1 and CDR2: SEHNR and FQNEAQ (reference sequence). The CDR3 contains 15 residues. The germline V and J ends were trimmed by 1 base and 12 bases, with 21 bases remaining between them. The CDR3 DNA reads as TGTGCCAGCAGCTTAGAAGCCTCCGGGGTTTCCGGAGACACCTTC. As protein: CASSLEASGVSGDTF.

About this clonotype itself: No conserved phenylalanine or tryptophan is present at the end of the CDR3, so a read error is the likely explanation. The rearrangement joins TRBV5-6 to TRBJ1-2; D call uncertain. V was shortened by 4 bases and J by 6 bases, with 19 bases between the two germline ends. Per the germline V gene, CDR1 is SGHDT and CDR2 is YYEEEE. The CDR3 has 15 amino acids. CDR3 sequence reads: CASSLEGYSLNGYTS. The CDR3 DNA reads TGTGCCAGCAGCCTCGAGGGCTACAGCTTGAATGGCTACACCTCC.